The 25 T cell receptor beta chains below all came from one sample that was sequenced in a study of OX40 agonist ivuxolimab in advanced cancers. Clones were sequenced by immunoSEQ multiplex PCR, and TCRdb holds only the in-frame ones, with some missing. The sample has approximately 70,000 clones; around 85% are singletons. The source material was CD4+ or CD8+ T cells sorted from blood, sampled in a trial of the OX40 agonist ivuxolimab. These receptors were taken from an adult with an advanced solid tumor such as melanoma, head and neck, liver or kidney cancer.

The chain carries TRBV2 and TRBJ1-4, with D hard to call. V gave up 8 bases and J gave up 0 bases, with 4 bases separating them. CDR3 length: 12 amino acids. Germline values: CDR1 SNHLY, CDR2 FYNNEI. DNA for the CDR3: TGTGCCAGCGAAGCAACTAATGAAAAACTGTTTTTT. Translation: CASEATNEKLFF. The entire variable domain, with the rest obtained from reference TRBV2 and TRBJ1-4, is as follows: EPEVTQTPSHQVTQMGQEVILRCVPISNHLYFYWYRQILGQKVEFLVSFYNNEISEKSEIFDDQFSVERPDGSNFTLKIRSTKLEDSAMYFCASEATNEKLFFGSGTQLSVL.

This sequence joins TRBV21-1 and TRBJ1-4; the table's D gene call, TRBD1, was not cross checked with the DNA. TRBV21-1 has pseudogene status. The CDR3 runs 14 residues. The CDR3 nucleotides read TGTGCCAGCAGCAAACAGGGATCTAATGAAAAACTGTTTTTT. This codes for CASSKQGSNEKLFF.

V usage is TRBV2 and J usage is TRBJ1-5; no firm D call. The V gene's germline CDR1 is SNHLY and CDR2 FYNNEI. Trimming cost V 3 bases and J 0 bases, with 9 bases left between them. This CDR3 is built from 15 residues. For the CDR3, the DNA is TGTGCCAGCAGTGAGAGGTCGGGTAGCAATCAGCCCCAGCATTTT. Amino acids: CASSERSGSNQPQHF.

This rearrangement joins TRBV5-1 to TRBJ2-7; 8 nucleotides line up with TRBD1. The junction had 9 bases not matched to a gene; V was cut back by 3 bases and J by 4 bases. Germline CDR1 and CDR2: SGHRS and YFSETQ. CDR3 length equals 15 residues. CDR3 protein: CASSSSTGAGYEQYF. CDR3 DNA sequence: TGCGCCAGCAGCTCATCGACAGGGGCGGGGTACGAGCAGTACTTC. The full variable domain, completed using reference TRBV5-1 and TRBJ2-7, is KAGVTQTPRYLIKTRGQQVTLSCSPISGHRSVSWYQQTPGQGLQFLFEYFSETQRNKGNFPGRFSGRQFSNSRSEMNVSTLELGDSALYLCASSSSTGAGYEQYFGPGTRLTVT.

This clone was detected a few times. The chain uses TRBV14 and TRBJ1-6; 8 bases agree with TRBD1. CDR1 and CDR2 (germline): SGHDN, FVKESK. This CDR3 has 16 amino acids. Trimming cost V 4 bases and J 7 bases; bases outside gene matches: 9. In DNA, the CDR3 is TGTGCCAGCAGCCCCGTCGACAGGGGTTGGAATTCACCCCTCCACTTT. Translating it yields CASSPVDRGWNSPLHF.

The chain has TRBV6-6 and TRBJ2-3, with 7 bases matching TRBD1. V gave up 8 bases and J gave up 4 bases; unmatched junction bases: 9. The CDR3 totals 14 residues. Germline V gene lookup returns CDR1 MNHNY and CDR2 SVGAGI (reference sequence). CDR3 loop: CASRLRTGADTQYF. The CDR3 coding sequence is TGTGCCAGCCGTCTCCGGACAGGAGCAGATACGCAGTATTTT.

The chain recombines TRBV19 with TRBJ2-2, with 7 bases identical to TRBD1. J was trimmed by 6 bases and V by 3 bases; bases with no gene match: 4. Looked up from germline, CDR1 is LNHDA and CDR2 is SQIVND (reference sequence). This CDR3 has 14 residues. The CDR3 sequence: CASSIKRGPGELFF. As DNA, the CDR3 is TGTGCCAGTAGTATCAAAAGGGGGCCCGGGGAGCTGTTTTTT.

This chain links TRBV11-2 with TRBJ1-1; TRBD1 is a possible D gene (5 bases). This CDR3 region has 12 residues. Trimming pared 3 bases from V and 6 bases from J, leaving 8 bases between. CDR1 is SGHAT and CDR2 is FQNNGV in the germline V gene. CDR3 protein: CASSFPGPEAFF. CDR3 sequence (DNA): TGTGCCAGCAGCTTTCCAGGGCCTGAAGCTTTCTTT.

The chain is built from TRBV25-1 and TRBJ2-5, with 7 bases fitting TRBD1. CDR1 and CDR2 from the germline V gene are MGHDK and SYGVNS. Trimming at V came to 6 bases and at J to 2 bases, leaving 3 bases not matched to a gene. CDR3 size: 13 residues. The CDR3 is CASSRDRQETQYF. The CDR3 DNA follows: TGTGCCAGCAGCCGGGACAGACAAGAGACCCAGTACTTC.

There are a few counts of this clone. Distinct nucleotide sequences in the sample also encode this CDR3. The chain links TRBV9 to TRBJ1-5; no clear D. V was trimmed by 2 bases and J by 6 bases, leaving 9 bases between them. CDR3 length: 13 residues. Germline CDR1 SGDLS, CDR2 YYNGEE. CDR3 residues: CASSVGGSQPQHF. DNA of the CDR3: TGTGCCAGCAGCGTCGGAGGAAGTCAGCCCCAGCATTTT.

The chain couples TRBV9 to TRBJ2-5, with 9 bases matching TRBD1. The end of the DNA fits TRBJ2-7 better, so the J call may be wrong. From germline, CDR1 is SGDLS and CDR2 YYNGEE. The CDR3 runs 15 residues. The CDR3 sequence is CASSTRGTGFPEQYF. The CDR3 DNA sequence: TGTGCCAGCAGCACCCGAGGGACAGGGTTTCCCGAGCAGTACTTC.

This chain connects TRBV12-1 to TRBJ2-2. TRBV12-1 is a pseudogene locus. There are 17 residues in the CDR3. The CDR3 nucleotides are TGTGCCAGCAGCTACGCCCTAGGGGGGCGTGGTACCGGGGAGCTGTTTTTT. Its protein is CASSYALGGRGTGELFF.

The DNA of the CDR3 is TGTGCCAGCTCACCAGGGCAGGGGGCGATCGAGCAGTACTTC. This codes for CASSPGQGAIEQYF. The genes are TRBV18 and TRBJ2-7, with TRBD1 matching over 8 bases. Germline V gives CDR1 KGHSH, CDR2 LQKENI. The CDR3 is 14 residues long. V lost 2 bases, J lost 6 bases, and 6 bases stayed unmatched.

V gene TRBV11-2 combines with J gene TRBJ1-5; no firm D call. CDR1 and CDR2 from the germline V gene are SGHAT and FQNNGV. The V gene lost 1 base and the J gene lost 6 bases, with 10 bases spanning the gap. This CDR3 has 14 residues. DNA for the CDR3: TGTGCCAGCAGCTTAGCTGGGTACGGTCAGCCCCAGCATTTT. Translated, it gives CASSLAGYGQPQHF.

CDR3 coding DNA: TGTGCCAGCTCCCGGGGACAGGTACCCTACGAGCAGTACTTC. It translates to CASSRGQVPYEQYF. This rearrangement joins TRBV5-6 to TRBJ2-7; 8 bases are a match to TRBD1. The CDR3 is made up of 14 amino acids. Germline CDR1 reads SGHDT; CDR2 reads YYEEEE. The J segment lost 2 bases and the V segment lost 7 bases, leaving 8 bases of the junction unmatched.

This clone appeared a few times. This rearrangement joins TRBV11-3 to TRBJ1-2; 8 bases fit TRBD1. V lost 3 bases, J lost 8 bases, and 11 bases stayed unmatched. The CDR3 extends over 15 amino acids. CDR1 is SGHNT and CDR2 is YENEEA in the germline V gene. The chain's CDR3 is CASSLGARQGYGYTF. The CDR3 DNA reads as TGTGCCAGCAGCTTGGGGGCTAGACAGGGGTACGGCTACACCTTC.

The chain uses TRBV6-1 and TRBJ2-7; no reliable D call. The CDR3 runs 11 residues. Trimming pared 8 bases from V and 1 base from J, leaving 6 bases between. Germline V gene lookup returns CDR1 MNHNS and CDR2 SASEGT. CDR3 DNA: TGTGCCAGCCGCGAGTCCTACGAGCAGTACTTC. Encoded protein: CASRESYEQYF.

This sequence joins TRBV28 and TRBJ2-3; 10 positions agree with TRBD2. Germline-derived CDR1 and CDR2 are MDHEN and SYDVKM. The CDR3 extends over 17 amino acids. Trimming removed 8 bases from V and 0 bases from J; junction bases left unmatched: 11. This CDR3 is CASLAGAHDASTDTQYF. In DNA, the CDR3 is TGTGCCAGCCTAGCGGGGGCTCACGATGCTAGCACAGATACGCAGTATTTT. Looking up the rest from reference TRBV28 and TRBJ2-3 gives the full variable domain: DVKVTQSSRYLVKRTGEKVFLECVQDMDHENMFWYRQDPGLGLRLIYFSYDVKMKEKGDIPEGYSVSREKKERFSLILESASTNQTSMYLCASLAGAHDASTDTQYFGPGTRLTVL.

This clone was found once. The chain recombines TRBV7-8 with TRBJ2-1; weak D call: TRBD1 (5 bases). Germline CDR1 is SGHVS and CDR2 is FQNEAQ. V was clipped by 0 bases and J by 9 bases, with 12 bases between them. The CDR3 totals 14 residues. The DNA for the CDR3 is TGTGCCAGCAGCTTAGCGGCAGGGTTAGGTGAGCAGTTCTTC. This encodes CASSLAAGLGEQFF.

With regard to this clone: Germline is not matched at one junction end, which may reflect a read error. The chain joins TRBV6-6 to TRBJ1-1; D not resolved. Germline CDR1 reads MNHNY; CDR2 reads SVGAGI (reference sequence). The CDR3 is 10 amino acids. The CDR3 loop is CASSVTLQVF. The CDR3 coding sequence is TGTGCCAGCAGCGTTACACTGCAGGTATTT.

The rearrangement links TRBV29-1 to TRBJ1-1; 8 bases align to TRBD1. J lost 1 base, V lost 6 bases, and 7 bases had no gene match. Germline V gene lookup returns CDR1 SQVTM and CDR2 ANQGSEA. CDR3 length: 14 amino acids. CDR3 residues: CSVLLGQGNTEAFF. The CDR3 DNA reads as TGCAGCGTGCTTCTCGGACAGGGGAACACTGAAGCTTTCTTT.

The J gene is TRBJ1-2, the V gene TRBV5-1; possibly TRBD1 for D (6 bases). The V and J ends lost 0 bases and 7 bases respectively, with 10 bases between them. Germline V lookup: CDR1 SGHRS, CDR2 YFSETQ. This CDR3 is 13 amino acids long. In DNA form, the CDR3 reads TGCGCCAGCAGCTTGGCGGGGGGCGGTGGCTACACCTTC. Translation gives CASSLAGGGGYTF.

This sequence joins TRBV5-4 and TRBJ2-5; maybe TRBD2 (5 bases). Trimming removed 3 bases from V and 6 bases from J, with 18 bases in between. CDR3 length: 15 amino acids. Germline V CDR1 and CDR2: SGHNT, YYREEE (reference sequence). The CDR3 bases are TGTGCCAGCAGCTCGAGCTCGAGCAGCGGCCAGACCCAGTACTTC. Translating gives CASSSSSSSGQTQYF.

The chain carries TRBV19 and TRBJ2-4; TRBD2 matches 10 bases. In germline, CDR1 is LNHDA, CDR2 SQIVND (reference sequence). Trimming removed 7 bases from V and 0 bases from J; junction bases left unmatched: 12. CDR3 length: 18 residues. The CDR3 nucleotides are TGTGCCAGTACGCCTAGCGGGAGCTTCTTGTTAGCCAAAAACATTCAGTACTTC. It translates to CASTPSGSFLLAKNIQYF.

The chain recombines TRBV7-3 with TRBJ2-3, with D possibly TRBD2 on 6 matching bases. The CDR3 covers 14 residues. CDR1 is SGHTA, CDR2 FQGTGA, per germline. V lost 5 bases to trimming and J lost 4 bases, with 13 bases between them. The CDR3 loop reads CASSLTSYADTQYF. The DNA for the CDR3 is TGTGCCAGCAGCCTCACTAGCTACGCAGATACGCAGTATTTT. Full variable domain (remainder filled in from reference TRBV7-3 and TRBJ2-3): GAGVSQTPSNKVTEKGKYVELRCDPISGHTALYWYRQSLGQGPEFLIYFQGTGAADDSGLPNDRFFAVRPEGSVSTLKIQRTERGDSAVYLCASSLTSYADTQYFGPGTRLTVL.